Given below is one T cell receptor beta chain in context. This CDR3 spans 17 amino acids. V shed 2 bases and J shed 5 bases, with 21 bases lying between them. The V gene's germline CDR1 is LGHNA and CDR2 YSLEER. The data were taken from a study of cytomegalovirus exposure and HLA in healthy donors. The protocol was immunoSEQ multiplex PCR, while the TCRdb copy is restricted to in-frame clones and leaves out a portion. This table holds some 330,000 clones, about nine tenths found once. Input material: PBMCs. This chain joins TRBV4-3 and TRBJ2-5, with D possibly TRBD2 on 5 matching bases. The clonotype originates from a woman younger than 30 in good health and CMV-seronegative. The CDR3 region has the DNA TGCGCCAGCAGCCAATCCCTCTCAGAGGGTATTTGGGAGACCCAGTACTTC. Amino acid sequence: CASSQSLSEGIWETQYF.